Shown below are 13 T cell receptor beta chains from a single sample sequenced in a study of CD8+CD57+ T cells in acquired aplastic anemia. Genomic DNA, the template, was used for profiling of the TCR beta VDJ and CDR3. A single record per CDR3 protein comes from TCRdb applying MiXCR to the reads. The sample consists of around 290,000 distinct CDR3 sequences, approximately 58% of them appearing once. Whoever was chosen for sequencing had shown CD8+CD57+ cell expansion by flow cytometry. The sample consisted of sorted CD4+, CD8+, or CD8+CD57+ T cells (not recorded which) from PBMCs. These receptors were collected from a human donor with aplastic anemia.

This chain connects TRBV7-2 to TRBJ2-3; 11 bases match TRBD2. Looked up from germline, CDR1 is SGHTA and CDR2 is FQGNSA. This CDR3 has 15 amino acids. The ends lost 3 bases at V and 7 bases at J; junction bases unmatched: 6. CDR3 nucleotide sequence: TGTGCCAGCAGCTTTACGACTAGCGGGATTAATACGCAGTATTTT. The encoded protein is CASSFTTSGINTQYF. Full variable domain (missing parts from reference TRBV7-2 and TRBJ2-3): GAGVSQSPSNKVTEKGKDVELRCDPISGHTALYWYRQSLGQGLEFLIYFQGNSAPDKSGLPSDRFSAERTGGSVSTLTIQRTQQEDSAVYLCASSFTTSGINTQYFGPGTRLTVL.

The chain joins TRBV2 to TRBJ1-2, with D possibly being TRBD1 (5 bases). The germline V and J ends were trimmed by 4 bases and 6 bases, with 21 bases remaining between them. This CDR3 spans 16 amino acids. CDR1 is SNHLY and CDR2 is FYNNEI in the germline V gene. CDR3 nucleotides: TGTGCCAGCAGTGGGGGCGGGACGAGGACCTTGGATGGCTACACCTTC. This encodes CASSGGGTRTLDGYTF. The entire variable domain, with the rest obtained from reference TRBV2 and TRBJ1-2, is as follows: EPEVTQTPSHQVTQMGQEVILRCVPISNHLYFYWYRQILGQKVEFLVSFYNNEISEKSEIFDDQFSVERPDGSNFTLKIRSTKLEDSAMYFCASSGGGTRTLDGYTFGSGTRLTVV.

The CDR3 protein is CASSSPTSGTRAETQYF. DNA of the CDR3: TGTGCCAGCAGCTCCCCGACTAGCGGGACCCGGGCAGAGACCCAGTACTTC. The V gene is TRBV7-2, the J gene TRBJ2-5, with 11 bases matching TRBD2. V dropped 4 bases and J dropped 4; count of bases not matched to a gene: 11. Germline CDR1 is SGHTA and CDR2 is FQGNSA. This CDR3 comprises 17 residues.

V gene TRBV5-1 combines with J gene TRBJ2-5, with D perhaps matching TRBD2 (6 bases). CDR3 length: 15 amino acids. In germline, CDR1 is SGHRS, CDR2 YFSETQ. V lost 7 bases to trimming and J lost 1 base, with 17 bases between them. CDR3 nucleotides: TGCGCCAGCGAGTCAGGGAGGACTCTCCAAGAGACCCAGTACTTC. This translates into CASESGRTLQETQYF.

The chain employs TRBV29-1 and TRBJ2-1; D not resolved. With 4 bases removed from V and 7 bases from J, the gap between germline ends came to 11 bases. The length of the CDR3 is 12 residues. The V gene's germline CDR1 is SQVTM and CDR2 ANQGSEA. CDR3 nucleotide sequence: TGCAGCGTTGTGGGCGTTGCGAATGAGCAGTTCTTC. Its translation is CSVVGVANEQFF.

This clonotype appeared a single time. V usage is TRBV10-3 and J usage is TRBJ1-1; tentatively, D is TRBD1 (6 bases). The CDR3 contains 14 residues. The germline V and J ends were trimmed by 3 bases and 1 base, with 9 bases remaining between them. Germline-derived CDR1 and CDR2 are ENHRY and SYGVKD. CDR3 DNA sequence: TGTGCCATCAGTGAAAAGGGACAGAACACTGAAGCTTTCTTT. The encoded protein is CAISEKGQNTEAFF.

V usage is TRBV5-1 and J usage is TRBJ1-1, with a possible D match to TRBD1 (6 bases). This CDR3 is built from 17 residues. CDR1 is SGHRS, CDR2 YFSETQ, per germline. Deletions cut 2 bases from V and 0 bases from J, with 17 bases between. The CDR3 region is CASSFSTGLALNTEAFF. The DNA for the CDR3 is TGCGCCAGCAGCTTTTCCACAGGGTTGGCATTGAACACTGAAGCTTTCTTT.

The gene calls are TRBV7-9 and TRBJ2-3; 11 positions agree with TRBD1. Germline V lookup: CDR1 SEHNR, CDR2 FQNEAQ (reference sequence). The CDR3 loop spans 15 amino acids. The V segment lost 4 bases and the J segment 4 bases; nucleotides outside the gene matches: 4. For the CDR3, the DNA is TGTGCCAGCAGCTGGACAGGGGGCGCATCAGATACGCAGTATTTT. It specifies CASSWTGGASDTQYF. Using reference TRBV7-9 and TRBJ2-3 for the parts outside the CDR3, the full variable domain is DTGVSQNPRHKITKRGQNVTFRCDPISEHNRLYWYRQTLGQGPEFLTYFQNEAQLEKSRLLSDRFSAERPKGSFSTLEIQRTEQGDSAMYLCASSWTGGASDTQYFGPGTRLTVL.

The chain carries TRBV20-1 and TRBJ2-5, with 12 positions matching TRBD2. The CDR3 runs to 13 residues. With V trimmed by 4 bases and J by 5 bases, 2 bases remained unmatched. Per germline, CDR1 DFQATT and CDR2 SNEGSKA (reference sequence). CDR3 sequence: CSATGLAGETQYF. Here the CDR3 DNA reads TGCAGTGCTACCGGACTAGCGGGGGAGACCCAGTACTTC.

On this clonotype itself: As the CDR3 is not closed by the conserved phenylalanine or tryptophan, this likely results from a read error. This chain uses TRBV2 with TRBJ1-2; D unclear. In germline, CDR1 is SNHLY, CDR2 FYNNEI. The CDR3 totals 11 residues. CDR3 residues: CASSGLGGYTS. CDR3 bases: TGTGCTAGCAGTGGGCTGGGTGGCTACACCTCC.

CDR3 residues: CASSEFGTGATGELFF. The DNA of the CDR3 is TGTGCCAGCAGTGAATTCGGGACAGGGGCCACCGGGGAGCTGTTTTTT. This sequence joins TRBV25-1 and TRBJ2-2; 10 nucleotides match TRBD1. Germline V gene lookup returns CDR1 MGHDK and CDR2 SYGVNS. J was trimmed by 4 bases and V by 1 base; bases with no gene match: 3. CDR3 size: 16 residues.

The chain has TRBV7-9 and TRBJ2-1, with a tentative D call TRBD1 (5 bases). V was shortened by 1 base and J by 6 bases, with 10 bases between the two germline ends. CDR1 and CDR2 (germline): SEHNR, FQNEAQ (reference sequence). CDR3 size: 14 residues. CDR3 sequence: CASSLGQGSNEQFF. In DNA, the CDR3 is TGTGCCAGCAGCTTAGGTCAGGGAAGCAATGAGCAGTTCTTC.

This clonotype has at least ten counts. The chain uses TRBV5-8 and TRBJ2-2; D may match TRBD1 or TRBD2 (6 bases each). Deletions cut 2 bases from V and 4 bases from J, with 18 bases between. This CDR3 is 17 amino acids long. Germline CDR1 SGHTS, CDR2 YDEGEE. The CDR3 spells CASSFGGGRRVTGELFF. In nucleotides, the CDR3 is TGTGCCAGCAGCTTCGGAGGGGGGCGTCGGGTCACCGGGGAGCTGTTTTTT.